This T cell receptor (beta chain) originates from a study of STAT5B mutations in CD4+ large granular lymphocyte leukemia. Clones were read by immunoSEQ multiplex PCR, and TCRdb kept only the in-frame ones, dropping some. Among tens of thousands of clones listed, about 80% were seen once. Germline V gene sequence: CDR1 SGHTA, CDR2 FQGNSA. The CDR3 spans 13 residues. J lost 7 bases, V lost 6 bases, and 5 bases had no gene match. This clone has a single count. J is TRBJ1-2 and V is TRBV7-2; 10 nucleotides match TRBD1. This TCR was recovered from a human donor in good health. The sequenced sample consisted of CD4+ T cells from blood buffy coats. As DNA, the CDR3 is TGTGCCAGCAGTTCCGGGACAGGGGTTGGCTACACCTTC. Amino acid sequence: CASSSGTGVGYTF. Using reference TRBV7-2 and TRBJ1-2 for the parts outside the CDR3, the full variable domain is GAGVSQSPSNKVTEKGKDVELRCDPISGHTALYWYRQSLGQGLEFLIYFQGNSAPDKSGLPSDRFSAERTGGSVSTLTIQRTQQEDSAVYLCASSSGTGVGYTFGSGTRLTVV.